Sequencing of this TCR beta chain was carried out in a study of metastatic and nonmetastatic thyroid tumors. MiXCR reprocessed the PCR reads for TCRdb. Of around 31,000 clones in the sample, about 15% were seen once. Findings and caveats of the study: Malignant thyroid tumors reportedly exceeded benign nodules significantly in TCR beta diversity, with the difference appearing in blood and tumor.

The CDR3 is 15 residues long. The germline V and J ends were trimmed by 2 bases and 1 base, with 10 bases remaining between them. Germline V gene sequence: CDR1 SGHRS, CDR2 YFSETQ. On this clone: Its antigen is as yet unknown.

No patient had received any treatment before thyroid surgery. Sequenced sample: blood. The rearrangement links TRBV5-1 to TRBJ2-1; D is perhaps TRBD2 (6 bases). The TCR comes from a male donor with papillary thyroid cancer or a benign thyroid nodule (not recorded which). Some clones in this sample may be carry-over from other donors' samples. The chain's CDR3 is CASSFASGSYNEQFF. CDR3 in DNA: TGCGCCAGCAGCTTTGCAAGCGGGTCCTACAATGAGCAGTTCTTC.